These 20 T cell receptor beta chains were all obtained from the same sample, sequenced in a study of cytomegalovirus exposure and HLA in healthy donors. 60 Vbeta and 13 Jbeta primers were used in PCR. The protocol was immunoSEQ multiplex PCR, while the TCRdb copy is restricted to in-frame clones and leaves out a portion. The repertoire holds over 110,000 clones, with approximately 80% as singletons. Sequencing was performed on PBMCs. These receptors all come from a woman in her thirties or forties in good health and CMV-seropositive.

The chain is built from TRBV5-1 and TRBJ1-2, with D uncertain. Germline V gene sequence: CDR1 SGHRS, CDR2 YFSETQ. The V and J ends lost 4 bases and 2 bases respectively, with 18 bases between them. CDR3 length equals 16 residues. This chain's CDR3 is CASSARGRSYNYGYTF. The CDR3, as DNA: TGCGCCAGCAGCGCACGAGGCAGATCGTACAACTATGGCTACACCTTC.

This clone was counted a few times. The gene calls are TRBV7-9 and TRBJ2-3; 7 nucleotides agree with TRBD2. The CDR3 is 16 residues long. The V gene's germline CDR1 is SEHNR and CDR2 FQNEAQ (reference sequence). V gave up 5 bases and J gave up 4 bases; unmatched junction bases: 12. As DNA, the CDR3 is TGTGCCAGCAGCCCGTCGGACGGGAGGTGGGCAGATACGCAGTATTTT. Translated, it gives CASSPSDGRWADTQYF. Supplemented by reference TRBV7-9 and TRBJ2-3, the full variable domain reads DTGVSQNPRHKITKRGQNVTFRCDPISEHNRLYWYRQTLGQGPEFLTYFQNEAQLEKSRLLSDRFSAERPKGSFSTLEIQRTEQGDSAMYLCASSPSDGRWADTQYFGPGTRLTVL.

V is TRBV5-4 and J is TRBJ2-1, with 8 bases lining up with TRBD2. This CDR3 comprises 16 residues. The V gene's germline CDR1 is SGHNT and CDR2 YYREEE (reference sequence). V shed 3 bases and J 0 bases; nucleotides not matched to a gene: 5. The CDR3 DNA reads TGTGCCAGCAGCTCAGCAACTAGCGGCTCCTACAATGAGCAGTTCTTC. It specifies CASSSATSGSYNEQFF.

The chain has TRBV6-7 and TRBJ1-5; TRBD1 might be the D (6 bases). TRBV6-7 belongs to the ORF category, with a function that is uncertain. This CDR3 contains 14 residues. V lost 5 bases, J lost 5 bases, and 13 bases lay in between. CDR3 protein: CASSPRKGDQPQHF. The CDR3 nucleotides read TGTGCCAGCAGTCCGCGGAAGGGGGATCAGCCCCAGCATTTT.

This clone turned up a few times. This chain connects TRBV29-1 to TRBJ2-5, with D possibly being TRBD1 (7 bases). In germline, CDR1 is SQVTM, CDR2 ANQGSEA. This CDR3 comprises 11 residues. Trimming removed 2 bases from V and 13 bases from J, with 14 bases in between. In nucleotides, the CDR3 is TGCAGCGTTGAATTGCAGGGGGGACGGTACTTC. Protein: CSVELQGGRYF.

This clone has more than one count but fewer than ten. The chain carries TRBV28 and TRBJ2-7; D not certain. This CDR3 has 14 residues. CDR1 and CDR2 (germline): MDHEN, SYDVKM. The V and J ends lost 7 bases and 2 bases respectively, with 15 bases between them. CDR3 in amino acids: CASTSPGRTYEQYF. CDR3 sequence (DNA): TGTGCCAGCACTTCTCCGGGTCGAACCTACGAGCAGTACTTC.

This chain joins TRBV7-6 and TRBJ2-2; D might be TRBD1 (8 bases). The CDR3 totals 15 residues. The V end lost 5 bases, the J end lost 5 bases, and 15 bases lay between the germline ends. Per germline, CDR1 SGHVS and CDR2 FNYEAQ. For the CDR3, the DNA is TGTGCCAGCAGCCCCGGACAGGGAGGGACCGGGGAGCTGTTTTTT. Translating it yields CASSPGQGGTGELFF.

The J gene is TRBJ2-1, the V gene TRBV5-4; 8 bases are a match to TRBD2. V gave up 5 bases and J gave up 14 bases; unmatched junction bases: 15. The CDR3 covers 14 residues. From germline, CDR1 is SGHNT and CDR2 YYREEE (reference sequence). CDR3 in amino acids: CASRQPGGGSREFF. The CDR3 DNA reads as TGTGCCAGCAGGCAACCCGGGGGGGGCAGCCGGGAGTTCTTC.

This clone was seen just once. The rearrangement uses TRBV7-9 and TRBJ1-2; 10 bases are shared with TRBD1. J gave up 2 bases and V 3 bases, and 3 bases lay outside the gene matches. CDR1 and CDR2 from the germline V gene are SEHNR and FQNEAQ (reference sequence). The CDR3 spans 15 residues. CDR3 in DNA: TGTGCCAGCAGCTTTGGGACAGGGGTCAACTATGGCTACACCTTC. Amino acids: CASSFGTGVNYGYTF. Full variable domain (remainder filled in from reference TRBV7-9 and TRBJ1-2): DTGVSQNPRHKITKRGQNVTFRCDPISEHNRLYWYRQTLGQGPEFLTYFQNEAQLEKSRLLSDRFSAERPKGSFSTLEIQRTEQGDSAMYLCASSFGTGVNYGYTFGSGTRLTVV.

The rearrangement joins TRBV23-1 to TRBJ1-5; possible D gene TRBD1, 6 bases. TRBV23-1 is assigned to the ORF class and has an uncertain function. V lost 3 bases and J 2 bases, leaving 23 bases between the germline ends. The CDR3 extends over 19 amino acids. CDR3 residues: CASSHCLGQKKARNQPQHF. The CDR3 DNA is TGCGCCAGCAGTCATTGCCTCGGACAGAAGAAGGCGCGCAATCAGCCCCAGCATTTT.

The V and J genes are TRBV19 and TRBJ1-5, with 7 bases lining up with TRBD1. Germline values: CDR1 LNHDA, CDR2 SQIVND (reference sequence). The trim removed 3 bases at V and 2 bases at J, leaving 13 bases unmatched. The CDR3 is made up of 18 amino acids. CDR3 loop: CASSIGQGGSWGNQPQHF. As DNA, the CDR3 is TGTGCCAGTAGTATTGGTCAGGGGGGCTCGTGGGGCAATCAGCCCCAGCATTTT.

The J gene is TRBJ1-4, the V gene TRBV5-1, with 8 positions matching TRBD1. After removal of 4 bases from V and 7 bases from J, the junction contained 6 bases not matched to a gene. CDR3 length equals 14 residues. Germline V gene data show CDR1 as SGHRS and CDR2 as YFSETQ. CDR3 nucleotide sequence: TGCGCCAGCAGCAACGGACAGGGAGGTGAAAAACTGTTTTTT. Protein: CASSNGQGGEKLFF.

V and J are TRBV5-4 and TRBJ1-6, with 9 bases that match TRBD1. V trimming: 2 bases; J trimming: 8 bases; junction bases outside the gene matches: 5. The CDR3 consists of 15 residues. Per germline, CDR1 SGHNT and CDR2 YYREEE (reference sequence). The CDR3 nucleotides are TGTGCCAGCAGCTTCTCTGGGACAGGGTATTCACCCCTCCACTTT. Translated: CASSFSGTGYSPLHF.

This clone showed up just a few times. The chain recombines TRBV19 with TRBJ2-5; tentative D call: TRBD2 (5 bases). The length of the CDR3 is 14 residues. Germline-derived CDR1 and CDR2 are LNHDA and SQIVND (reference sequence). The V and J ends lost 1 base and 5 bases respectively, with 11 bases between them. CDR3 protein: CASSIAGYYETQYF. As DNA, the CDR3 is TGTGCCAGTAGTATAGCGGGATATTATGAGACCCAGTACTTC.

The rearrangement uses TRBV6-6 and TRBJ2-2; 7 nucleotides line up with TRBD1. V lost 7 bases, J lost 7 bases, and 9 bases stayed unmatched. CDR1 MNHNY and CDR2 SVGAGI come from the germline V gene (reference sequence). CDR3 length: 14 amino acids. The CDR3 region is CASNLTGVGGELFF. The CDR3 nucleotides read TGTGCCAGCAACCTCACAGGGGTAGGCGGGGAGCTGTTTTTT.

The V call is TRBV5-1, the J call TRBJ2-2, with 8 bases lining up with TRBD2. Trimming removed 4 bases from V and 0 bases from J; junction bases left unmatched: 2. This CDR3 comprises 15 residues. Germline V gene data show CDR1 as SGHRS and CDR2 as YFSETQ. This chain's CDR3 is CASSPGLANTGELFF. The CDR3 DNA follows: TGCGCCAGCAGCCCGGGACTAGCGAACACCGGGGAGCTGTTTTTT.

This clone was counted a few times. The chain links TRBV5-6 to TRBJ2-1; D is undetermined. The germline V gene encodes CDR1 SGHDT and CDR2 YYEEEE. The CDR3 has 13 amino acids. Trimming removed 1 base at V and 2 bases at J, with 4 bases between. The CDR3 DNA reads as TGTGCCAGCAGCTTGATAGCCTACAATGAGCAGTTCTTC. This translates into CASSLIAYNEQFF. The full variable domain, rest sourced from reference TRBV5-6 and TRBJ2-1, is DAGVTQSPTHLIKTRGQQVTLRCSPKSGHDTVSWYQQALGQGPQFIFQYYEEEERQRGNFPDRFSGHQFPNYSSELNVNALLLGDSALYLCASSLIAYNEQFFGPGTRLTVL.

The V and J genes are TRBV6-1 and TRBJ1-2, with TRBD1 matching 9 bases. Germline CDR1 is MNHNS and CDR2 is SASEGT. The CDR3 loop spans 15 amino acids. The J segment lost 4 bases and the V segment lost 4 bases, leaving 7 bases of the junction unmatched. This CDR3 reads CASSGGQGPGYGYTF. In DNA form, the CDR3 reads TGTGCCAGCAGTGGGGGACAGGGTCCGGGCTATGGCTACACCTTC.

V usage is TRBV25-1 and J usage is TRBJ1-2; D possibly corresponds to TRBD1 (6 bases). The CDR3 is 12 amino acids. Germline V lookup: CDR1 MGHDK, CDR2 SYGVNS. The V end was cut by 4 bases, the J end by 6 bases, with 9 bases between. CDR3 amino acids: CASSAGTHGYTF. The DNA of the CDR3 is TGTGCCAGCAGTGCCGGGACACATGGCTACACCTTC.

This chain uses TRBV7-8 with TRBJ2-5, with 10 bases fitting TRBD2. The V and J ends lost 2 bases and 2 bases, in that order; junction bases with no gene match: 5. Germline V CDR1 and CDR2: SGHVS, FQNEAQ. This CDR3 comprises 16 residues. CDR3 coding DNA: TGTGCCAGCAGCTTACGAGCGGGAGGGCGGCAAGAGACCCAGTACTTC. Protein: CASSLRAGGRQETQYF.